Listed here is a single T cell receptor beta chain. Its specific antigen is unknown. No quality values exist for individual bases; no much larger clone is one base distant. The sample is drawn from a study of blood T cell repertoires in COVID-19 (dated by TCRdb to 2019 to 2021). Turning to the overall study: Collaborator samples came from the United States, Italy and Spain and covered acute and convalescent phases of COVID-19. Where HLA class I and class II types were available, the types were taken from metadata supplied by the sample provider, not from assay-based typing. A de-identified subject ID, COVID-19 status, age in years and sex were almost always included in the sample metadata. The material from the prospective study consisted of cDNA or gDNA derived from T cells, B-cell-depleted T cells, or PBMCs. The samples were drawn from the first 160 participants of the ongoing ImmuneRACE study and from 1,254 subjects provided by 6 global collaborators. The dataset comprised deeply sampled blood TCRbeta repertoires from subjects exposed to, actively infected with, or recovered from COVID-19. The repertoires were released in a freely available public database intended as a resource for research on the immune response to SARS-CoV-2.

The V end gives up 5 bases and the J end 8 bases, leaving 7 bases in the junction not matched to a gene. From the cysteine up to the phenylalanine, the CDR3 has a length of 13 residues. Just CDR3 DNA is preserved here, 39 bases in frame from base 1. Via the germline V gene, CDR1 is SGHRS and CDR2 YFSETQ. TCRbeta CDR3 regions were amplified from genomic DNA by means of the immunoSEQ Assay, a bias-controlled multiplex PCR. In the source study's methods: Within the assay, amplification of reference gene primers was used to estimate how many nucleated cells each sample contained. To quantify the absolute abundance of each unique TCRbeta CDR3 rearrangement, sequence reads were collapsed and filtered. For each sample, productive Simpson clonality was calculated by taking the square root of Simpson's diversity index across productive rearrangements. TCRdb holds this immuneACCESS table with in-frame rearrangements only. Some clones are missing; in checked studies, unresolved V genes explain under half, and the rest has no known cause. V, J and clone size reflect that table, while D and trimming were determined from the DNA. The sample data list 45,000 to 70,000 clones, and 75% to 90% of these were observed just once. The ten largest clones add up to roughly an eighth of the sample.

Each collaborating institution followed its own protocols to collect whole blood in K2EDTA tubes. Collaborator samples were shipped for TCRbeta analysis as frozen whole blood, isolated PBMCs, or DNA extracted from either sample type. Points the paper makes about the study in general: Clinical and demographic metadata were provided uncurated, with the amount varying by source and participant.

The clonotype was recovered from an older woman with active COVID-19. The rearranged segments are TRBV5-1 and TRBJ1-3; TRBD1 agrees with 7 junctional bases. The sequencing sample was made of peripheral blood. The DNA sequence is given as TGCGCCAGCAGTATGAGACAGGGCGACACCATATATTTT. The resulting protein is CASSMRQGDTIYF.